This TCR beta chain appears in the sequencing data of a study of Graves' ophthalmopathy and Graves' hyperthyroidism. The study, taken as a whole, reports: Blood was where most expanded thyroid clonotypes above 0.001 frequency also turned up.

This clonotype occurred many times. Its antigen is unidentified. With V trimmed by 5 bases and J by 5 bases, 1 base remained unmatched. CDR3 length: 11 amino acids. Germline V gene data show CDR1 as GTSNPN and CDR2 as SVGIG (reference sequence). Pregnant or lactating patients and those with other autoimmune diseases or uncontrolled infections were excluded. PBMCs originated in around 11 ml of fresh peripheral blood. As the template, RNA transcripts were used to amplify TCR beta CDR3 regions. A first-round RT-PCR used HTBI primers, followed by a second-round multiplex PCR. TCRdb re-derived calls from the multiplex PCR reads in MiXCR, one entry per CDR3 protein. The table lists under 350,000 distinct CDR3 sequences, 15% to 20% of them singletons.

This chain uses TRBV30 with TRBJ2-7, with TRBD1 matching 9 bases. The receptor comes from an adult man with Graves' ophthalmopathy. Material: peripheral blood. For the CDR3, the DNA is TGTGCCTGGGGGACAGGGAACGAGCAGTACTTC. Translating gives CAWGTGNEQYF.